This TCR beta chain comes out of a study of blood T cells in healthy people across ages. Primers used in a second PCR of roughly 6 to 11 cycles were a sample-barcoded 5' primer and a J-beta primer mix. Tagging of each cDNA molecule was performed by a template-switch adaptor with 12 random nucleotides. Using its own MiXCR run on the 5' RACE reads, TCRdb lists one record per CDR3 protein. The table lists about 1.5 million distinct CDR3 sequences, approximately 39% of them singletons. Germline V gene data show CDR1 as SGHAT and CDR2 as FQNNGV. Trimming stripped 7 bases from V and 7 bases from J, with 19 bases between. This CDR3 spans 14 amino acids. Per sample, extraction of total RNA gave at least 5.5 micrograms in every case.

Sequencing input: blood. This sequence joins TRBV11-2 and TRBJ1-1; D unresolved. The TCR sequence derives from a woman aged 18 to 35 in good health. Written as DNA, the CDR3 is TGTGCCAGCACTTTGACCGACGGAGGAGTTGAAGCTTTCTTT. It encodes CASTLTDGGVEAFF.